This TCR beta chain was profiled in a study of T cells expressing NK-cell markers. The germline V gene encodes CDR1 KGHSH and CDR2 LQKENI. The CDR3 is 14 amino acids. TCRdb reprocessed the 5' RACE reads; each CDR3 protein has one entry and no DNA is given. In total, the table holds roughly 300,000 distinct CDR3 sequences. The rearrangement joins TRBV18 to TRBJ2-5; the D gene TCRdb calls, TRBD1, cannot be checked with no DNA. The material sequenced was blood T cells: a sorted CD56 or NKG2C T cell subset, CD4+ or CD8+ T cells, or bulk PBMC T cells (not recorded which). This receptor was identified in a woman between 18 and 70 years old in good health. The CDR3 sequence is CASSQGTGQETQYF.